These 14 T cell receptor beta chains were all obtained from the same sample, sequenced in a study of T cell responses to AZD1222 COVID-19 vaccine. Assay used: immunoSEQ multiplex PCR; TCRdb lists only in-frame clones, some missing. The sample shows about 150,000 clones, 90% of them seen only once. The sequenced sample was peripheral blood, obtained 28 days after the second AZD1222 dose. These receptors were obtained from an adult who received the AZD1222 COVID-19 vaccine.

In its sample, this clone was seen a few times. The CDR3: CASSQDRRGLQETGELFF. The CDR3 DNA sequence: TGCGCCAGCAGCCAAGATCGCAGGGGCTTACAGGAAACCGGGGAGCTGTTTTTT. This chain uses TRBV4-1 with TRBJ2-2, with D possibly TRBD1 on 6 matching bases. This CDR3 is built from 18 residues. Between the trimmed V and J ends, which lost 0 bases and 5 bases, there was a span of 19 bases. Germline V lookup: CDR1 MGHRA, CDR2 YSYEKL.

V gene TRBV9 combines with J gene TRBJ2-7; D may be TRBD1 (6 bases). The CDR3 runs 14 residues. V was cut by 2 bases and J by 1 base, with 10 bases left in between. CDR1 is SGDLS and CDR2 is YYNGEE in the germline V gene. CDR3 loop: CASSVRTESYEQYF. The DNA for the CDR3 is TGTGCCAGCAGCGTCAGGACAGAGTCCTACGAGCAGTACTTC.

The chain recombines TRBV28 with TRBJ2-2; unclear D gene. CDR1 MDHEN and CDR2 SYDVKM come from the germline V gene. This CDR3 region has 11 residues. V was trimmed by 7 bases and J by 5 bases, leaving 5 bases between them. CDR3 loop: CASKETGELFF. In DNA, the CDR3 is TGTGCCAGCAAAGAGACCGGGGAGCTGTTTTTT.

The chain has TRBV18 and TRBJ1-4, with D possibly TRBD1 on 5 matching bases. From germline, CDR1 is KGHSH and CDR2 LQKENI. The CDR3 runs 16 residues. Trimming stripped 3 bases from V and 1 base from J, with 12 bases between. CDR3 bases: TGTGCCAGCTCACCGAGGGGCGGTGGAACTAATGAAAAACTGTTTTTT. Translating it yields CASSPRGGGTNEKLFF.

The chain links TRBV4-2 to TRBJ1-1, with D unresolved. The CDR3 covers 14 residues. Germline assignment: CDR1 LGHNA and CDR2 YNFKEQ. V gave up 4 bases and J gave up 4 bases, with 13 bases separating them. CDR3 nucleotide sequence: TGTGCCAGCAGCCCCCGGAGGGCGGGCACTGAAGCTTTCTTT. Protein: CASSPRRAGTEAFF.

The chain employs TRBV5-1 and TRBJ2-7, with TRBD1 matching 9 bases. Germline V lookup: CDR1 SGHRS, CDR2 YFSETQ. V trimming: 0 bases; J trimming: 2 bases; junction bases outside the gene matches: 3. The CDR3 contains 15 residues. The CDR3 DNA reads as TGCGCCAGCAGCTTGGACGGGACAGGGCCCTACGAGCAGTACTTC. Protein: CASSLDGTGPYEQYF.

This clone was detected a few times. V usage is TRBV7-9 and J usage is TRBJ2-2; the D gene is possibly TRBD2 (5 bases). Germline lookup yields CDR1 SEHNR and CDR2 FQNEAQ (reference sequence). Between the trimmed V and J ends, which lost 5 bases and 7 bases, there was a span of 11 bases. CDR3 size: 13 residues. CDR3 nucleotides: TGTGCCAGCAGCCCCACGGGGTACGGGGAGCTGTTTTTT. Protein sequence: CASSPTGYGELFF.

As regards this clone: Sequence at one end of the junction differs from germline and may be a read error. The chain carries TRBV7-9 and TRBJ2-7, with 7 bases identical to TRBD2. This CDR3 contains 18 residues. From germline, CDR1 is SEHNR and CDR2 FQNEAQ (reference sequence). The CDR3 nucleotides read TGTGCCAGCAGTTTAGGACTAGAACGCCTCCGAAGCTCCTACGAGCAGTACTTC. It encodes CASSLGLERLRSSYEQYF.

The rearrangement uses TRBV5-1 and TRBJ2-7, with 11 bases lining up with TRBD2. Per germline, CDR1 SGHRS and CDR2 YFSETQ. CDR3 length equals 14 residues. J was trimmed by 2 bases and V by 4 bases; bases with no gene match: 2. The CDR3 reads CASSQGLAAYEQYF. CDR3 bases: TGCGCCAGCAGCCAGGGACTAGCGGCCTACGAGCAGTACTTC.

The genes are TRBV27 and TRBJ2-2; D gene unclear. Germline CDR1 and CDR2: MNHEY and SMNVEV (reference sequence). The CDR3 runs 15 residues. V lost 0 bases to trimming and J lost 0 bases, with 5 bases between them. The CDR3 here is CASSLSQANTGELFF. The CDR3 bases are TGTGCCAGCAGTTTATCGCAGGCGAACACCGGGGAGCTGTTTTTT.

The CDR3: CASSIDRGEGAFF. For the CDR3, the DNA is TGTGCCAGTAGTATCGACAGGGGAGAGGGAGCTTTCTTT. The chain has TRBV19 and TRBJ1-1, with 8 positions matching TRBD1. Germline values: CDR1 LNHDA, CDR2 SQIVND (reference sequence). Unmatched junction bases numbered 7, after V lost 3 bases and J lost 10 bases. The CDR3 length is 13 residues.

Here the CDR3 reads CASTSSSTGELFF. CDR3 DNA sequence: TGTGCCAGCACCTCCTCATCCACCGGGGAGCTGTTTTTT. The chain combines TRBV6-5 with TRBJ2-2; D gene ambiguous. V was cut by 7 bases and J by 4 bases, with 10 bases left in between. The CDR3 is made up of 13 amino acids. The germline V gene has CDR1 MNHEY and CDR2 SVGAGI.

In the case of this clone: The sample has other DNA sequences that encode this CDR3 too. The genes are TRBV18 and TRBJ1-2, with D possibly matching TRBD1 (5 bases). The CDR3 consists of 14 residues. Germline values: CDR1 KGHSH, CDR2 LQKENI. V lost 0 bases and J lost 4, with 9 bases in between. CDR3 protein: CASSPPTESYGYTF. As DNA, the CDR3 is TGTGCCAGCTCACCACCGACAGAGTCCTATGGCTACACCTTC.

The chain has TRBV20-1 and TRBJ1-1, with D possibly matching TRBD1 (5 bases). This CDR3 has 11 residues. Germline values: CDR1 DFQATT, CDR2 SNEGSKA (reference sequence). Trimming took 5 bases from V and 5 from J, leaving 9 bases between them. CDR3 sequence: CSALRGTEAFF. CDR3 DNA: TGCAGTGCTCTCCGGGGGACTGAAGCTTTCTTT.